This T cell receptor beta chain was documented in a study of blood T cell repertoires in COVID-19. Study-wide background: Sites across the United States, Italy and Spain contributed samples from acute and convalescent COVID-19. The cDNA or gDNA used as material had been derived from T cells, B-cell-depleted T cells, or PBMCs.

Original methodology: Reference gene primer amplification in the assay estimated nucleated cell counts. Repertoires were generated with immunoSEQ multiplex PCR, while TCRdb's copy carries only in-frame clones and drops some. V and J calls and clone size are given by that table; D and trimming were obtained from the DNA. Here the sample spans 150,000 to 180,000 clones, about four fifths being singletons. The CDR3 has 14 amino acids. Germline V gene lookup returns CDR1 SGHTA and CDR2 FQGNSA. Deletions cut 5 bases from V and 1 base from J, with 11 bases between. The specimen sequenced was peripheral blood. This sequence was found in a woman aged 60 to 75 with acute or convalescent COVID-19. The chain uses TRBV7-2 and TRBJ2-5, with D perhaps TRBD2 (5 bases). The chain's CDR3 is CASSLAGLQETQYF. In nucleotides, the CDR3 is TGTGCCAGCAGCCTGGCGGGTCTCCAAGAGACCCAGTACTTC. The full variable domain, with the rest looked up from reference TRBV7-2 and TRBJ2-5, is GAGVSQSPSNKVTEKGKDVELRCDPISGHTALYWYRQSLGQGLEFLIYFQGNSAPDKSGLPSDRFSAERTGGSVSTLTIQRTQQEDSAVYLCASSLAGLQETQYFGPGTRLLVL.